This entry lists 5 T cell receptor beta chains sequenced from one sample in a study of cytomegalovirus exposure and HLA in healthy donors. Sequencing was performed with immunoSEQ multiplex PCR; in TCRdb, only in-frame clones are kept and a portion is missing. The sample has a few hundred thousand clones; 88% are singletons. Specimen: PBMCs. These receptors were taken from a young woman in good health and CMV-seronegative.

V and J are TRBV5-1 and TRBJ2-7; D is perhaps TRBD2 (6 bases). The germline V gene has CDR1 SGHRS and CDR2 YFSETQ. This CDR3 has 14 amino acids. V was trimmed by 4 bases and J by 6 bases, leaving 17 bases between them. For the CDR3, the DNA is TGCGCCAGCAGCCCCGGAGGGGAGGCTAGCGAGCAGTACTTC. Translation gives CASSPGGEASEQYF.

The chain employs TRBV6-5 and TRBJ1-2, with unresolved D. The germline V gene has CDR1 MNHEY and CDR2 SVGAGI. This CDR3 is 13 amino acids long. With 2 bases removed from V and 4 bases from J, the gap between germline ends came to 8 bases. In DNA, the CDR3 is TGTGCCAGCAGTTACACCTACTTCTATGGCTACACCTTC. It translates to CASSYTYFYGYTF.

This sequence joins TRBV10-3 and TRBJ2-7; 10 nucleotides align to TRBD1. Unmatched junction bases numbered 9, after V lost 10 bases and J lost 3 bases. The V gene's germline CDR1 is ENHRY and CDR2 SYGVKD. This CDR3 spans 14 amino acids. This chain's CDR3 is CATTGTGEIYEQYF. The CDR3 region has the DNA TGTGCCACCACCGGGACAGGGGAGATCTACGAGCAGTACTTC.

In its sample, this clone was seen once. Here the CDR3 reads CASSQQRERAEKLFF. The CDR3 DNA is TGTGCCAGCTCACAGCAGAGGGAGCGCGCTGAAAAACTGTTTTTT. This chain uses TRBV18 with TRBJ1-4; D gene uncertain. Trimming removed 4 bases from V and 7 bases from J, with 16 bases in between. CDR1 KGHSH and CDR2 LQKENI come from the germline V gene. The CDR3 has 15 residues.

This chain links TRBV2 with TRBJ1-3; 11 positions agree with TRBD1. The V gene end was trimmed by 6 bases and the J gene end by 0 bases; junction bases not matched to a gene: 13. Germline V gene sequence: CDR1 SNHLY, CDR2 FYNNEI. There are 19 residues in the CDR3. The CDR3 loop reads CASSGTRLGTGGSGNTIYF. In DNA form, the CDR3 reads TGTGCCAGCAGCGGAACGAGGCTGGGGACAGGGGGCTCTGGAAACACCATATATTTT.